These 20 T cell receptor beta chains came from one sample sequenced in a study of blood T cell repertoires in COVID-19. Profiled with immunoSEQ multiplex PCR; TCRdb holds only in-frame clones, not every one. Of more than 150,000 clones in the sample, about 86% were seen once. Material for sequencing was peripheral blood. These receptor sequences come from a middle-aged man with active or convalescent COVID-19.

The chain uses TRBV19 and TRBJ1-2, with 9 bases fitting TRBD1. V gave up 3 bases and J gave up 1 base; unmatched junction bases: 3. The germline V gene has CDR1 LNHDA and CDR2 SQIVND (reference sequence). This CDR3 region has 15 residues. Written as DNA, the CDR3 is TGTGCCAGTAGTATGGACAGGGGCCTTAACTATGGCTACACCTTC. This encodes CASSMDRGLNYGYTF.

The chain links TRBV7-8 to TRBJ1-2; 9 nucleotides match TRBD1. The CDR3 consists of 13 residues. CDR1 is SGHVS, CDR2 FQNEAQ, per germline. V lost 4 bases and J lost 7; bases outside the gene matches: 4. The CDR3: CASSSGQGSGYTF. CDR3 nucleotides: TGTGCCAGCAGCTCAGGACAGGGGTCTGGCTACACCTTC. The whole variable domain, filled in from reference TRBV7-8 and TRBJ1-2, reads GAGVSQSPRYKVAKRGQDVALRCDPISGHVSLFWYQQALGQGPEFLTYFQNEAQLDKSGLPSDRFFAERPEGSVSTLKIQRTQQEDSAVYLCASSSGQGSGYTFGSGTRLTVV.

This chain's CDR3 is CASSLTGTGVYGYTF. In nucleotides, the CDR3 is TGCGCCAGCAGCTTAACCGGGACAGGGGTTTATGGCTACACCTTC. V is TRBV5-1 and J is TRBJ1-2; 10 bases line up with TRBD1. The CDR3 runs 15 residues. With 2 bases clipped from V and 5 bases from J, the junction kept 6 bases outside the gene matches. Germline V gene sequence: CDR1 SGHRS, CDR2 YFSETQ.

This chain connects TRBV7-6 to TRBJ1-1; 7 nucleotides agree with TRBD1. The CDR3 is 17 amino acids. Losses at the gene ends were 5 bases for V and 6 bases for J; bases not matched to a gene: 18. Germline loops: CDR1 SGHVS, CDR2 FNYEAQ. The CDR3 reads CASSPNAGGGSGAEAFF. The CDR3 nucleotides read TGTGCCAGCAGCCCGAATGCAGGGGGAGGTAGTGGCGCTGAAGCTTTCTTT.

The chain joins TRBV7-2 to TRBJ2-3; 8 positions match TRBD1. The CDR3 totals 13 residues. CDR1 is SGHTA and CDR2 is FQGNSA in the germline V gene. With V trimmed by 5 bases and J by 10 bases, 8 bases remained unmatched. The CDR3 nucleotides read TGTGCCAGCAGCCCGGACAGGGTGAATGCGCAGTATTTT. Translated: CASSPDRVNAQYF.

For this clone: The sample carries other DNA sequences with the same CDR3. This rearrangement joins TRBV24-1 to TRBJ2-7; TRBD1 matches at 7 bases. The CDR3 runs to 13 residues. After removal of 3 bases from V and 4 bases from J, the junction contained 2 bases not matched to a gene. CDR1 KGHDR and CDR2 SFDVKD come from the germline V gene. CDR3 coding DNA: TGTGCCACCAGTGATCCGGGACAGTACGAGCAGTACTTC. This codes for CATSDPGQYEQYF.

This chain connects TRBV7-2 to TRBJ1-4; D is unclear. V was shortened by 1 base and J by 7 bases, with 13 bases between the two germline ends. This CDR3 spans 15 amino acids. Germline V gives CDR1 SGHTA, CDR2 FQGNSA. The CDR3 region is CASSLGGGRGEKLFF. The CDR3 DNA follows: TGTGCCAGCAGCTTAGGTGGAGGCAGAGGTGAAAAACTGTTTTTT. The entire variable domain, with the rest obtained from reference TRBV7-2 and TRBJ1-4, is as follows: GAGVSQSPSNKVTEKGKDVELRCDPISGHTALYWYRQSLGQGLEFLIYFQGNSAPDKSGLPSDRFSAERTGGSVSTLTIQRTQQEDSAVYLCASSLGGGRGEKLFFGSGTQLSVL.

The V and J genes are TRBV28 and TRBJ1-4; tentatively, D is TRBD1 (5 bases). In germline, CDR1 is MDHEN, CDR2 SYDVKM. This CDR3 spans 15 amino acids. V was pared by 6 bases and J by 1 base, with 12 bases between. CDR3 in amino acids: CASRGRLGTNEKLFF. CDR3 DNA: TGTGCCAGCAGGGGGCGGTTAGGAACTAATGAAAAACTGTTTTTT. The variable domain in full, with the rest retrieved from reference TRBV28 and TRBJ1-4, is DVKVTQSSRYLVKRTGEKVFLECVQDMDHENMFWYRQDPGLGLRLIYFSYDVKMKEKGDIPEGYSVSREKKERFSLILESASTNQTSMYLCASRGRLGTNEKLFFGSGTQLSVL.

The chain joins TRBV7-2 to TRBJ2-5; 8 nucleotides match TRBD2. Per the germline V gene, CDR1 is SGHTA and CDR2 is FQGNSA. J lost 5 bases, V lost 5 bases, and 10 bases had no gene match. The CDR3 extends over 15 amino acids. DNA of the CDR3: TGTGCCAGCAGCGCAAGTCGGGGGGGTGTGGAGACCCAGTACTTC. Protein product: CASSASRGGVETQYF.

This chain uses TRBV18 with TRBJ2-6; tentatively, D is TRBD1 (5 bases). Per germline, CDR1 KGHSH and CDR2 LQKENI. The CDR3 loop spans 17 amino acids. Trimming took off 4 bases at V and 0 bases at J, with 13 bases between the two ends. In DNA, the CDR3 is TGTGCCAGCTCACTTTCCAGGGATTTCTCTGGGGCCAACGTCCTGACTTTC. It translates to CASSLSRDFSGANVLTF.

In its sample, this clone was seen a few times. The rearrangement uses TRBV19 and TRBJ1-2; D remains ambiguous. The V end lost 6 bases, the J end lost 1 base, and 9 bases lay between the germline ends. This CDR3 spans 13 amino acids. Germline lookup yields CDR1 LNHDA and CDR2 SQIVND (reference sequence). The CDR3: CASSPGINYGYTF. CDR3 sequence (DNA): TGTGCCAGTAGCCCCGGGATTAACTATGGCTACACCTTC.

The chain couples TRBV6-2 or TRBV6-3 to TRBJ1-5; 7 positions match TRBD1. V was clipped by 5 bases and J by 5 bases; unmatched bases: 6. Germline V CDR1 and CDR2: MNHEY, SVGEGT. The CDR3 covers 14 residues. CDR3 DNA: TGTGCCAGCAGTCGACAGGGCTCCTATCAGCCCCAGCATTTT. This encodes CASSRQGSYQPQHF.

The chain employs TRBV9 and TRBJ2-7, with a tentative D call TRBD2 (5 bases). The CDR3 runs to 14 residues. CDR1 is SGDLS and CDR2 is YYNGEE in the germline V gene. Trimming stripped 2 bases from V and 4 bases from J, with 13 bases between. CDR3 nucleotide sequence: TGTGCCAGCAGCGTGGGAGTCGGCGTATACGAGCAGTACTTC. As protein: CASSVGVGVYEQYF. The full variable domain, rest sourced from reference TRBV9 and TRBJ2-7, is DSGVTQTPKHLITATGQRVTLRCSPRSGDLSVYWYQQSLDQGLQFLIQYYNGEERAKGNILERFSAQQFPDLHSELNLSSLELGDSALYFCASSVGVGVYEQYFGPGTRLTVT.

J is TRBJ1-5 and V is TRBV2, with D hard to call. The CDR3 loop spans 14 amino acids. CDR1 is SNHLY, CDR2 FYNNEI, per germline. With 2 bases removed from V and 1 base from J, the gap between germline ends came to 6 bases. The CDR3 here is CASSESQSNQPQHF. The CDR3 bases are TGTGCCAGCAGTGAATCCCAGAGCAATCAGCCCCAGCATTTT.

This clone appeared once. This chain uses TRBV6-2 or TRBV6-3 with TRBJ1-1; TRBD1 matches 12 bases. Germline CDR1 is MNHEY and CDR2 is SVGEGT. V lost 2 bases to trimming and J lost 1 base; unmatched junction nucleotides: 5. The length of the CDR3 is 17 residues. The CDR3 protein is CASSYPPGQGANTEAFF. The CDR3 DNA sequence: TGTGCCAGCAGTTACCCACCGGGACAGGGGGCGAACACTGAAGCTTTCTTT.

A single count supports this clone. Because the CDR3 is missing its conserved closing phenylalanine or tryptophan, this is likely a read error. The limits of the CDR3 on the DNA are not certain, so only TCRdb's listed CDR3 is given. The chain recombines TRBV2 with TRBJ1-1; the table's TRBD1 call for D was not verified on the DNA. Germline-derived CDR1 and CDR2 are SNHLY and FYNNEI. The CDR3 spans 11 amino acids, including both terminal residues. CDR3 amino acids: CASIREQVFSL.

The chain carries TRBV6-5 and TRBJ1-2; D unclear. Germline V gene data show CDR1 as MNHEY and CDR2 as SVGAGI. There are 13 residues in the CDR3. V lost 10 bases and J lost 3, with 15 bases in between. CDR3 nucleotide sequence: TGTGCCACCGCTGACGGTGGGCACTATGGCTACACCTTC. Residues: CATADGGHYGYTF.

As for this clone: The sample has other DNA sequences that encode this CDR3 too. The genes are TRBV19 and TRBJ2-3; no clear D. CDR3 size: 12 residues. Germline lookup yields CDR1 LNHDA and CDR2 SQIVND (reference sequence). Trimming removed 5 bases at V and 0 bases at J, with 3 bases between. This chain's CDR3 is CASSLSTDTQYF. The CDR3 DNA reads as TGTGCCAGTAGTTTAAGCACAGATACGCAGTATTTT. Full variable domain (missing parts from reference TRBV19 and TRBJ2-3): DGGITQSPKYLFRKEGQNVTLSCEQNLNHDAMYWYRQDPGQGLRLIYYSQIVNDFQKGDIAEGYSVSREKKESFPLTVTSAQKNPTAFYLCASSLSTDTQYFGPGTRLTVL.

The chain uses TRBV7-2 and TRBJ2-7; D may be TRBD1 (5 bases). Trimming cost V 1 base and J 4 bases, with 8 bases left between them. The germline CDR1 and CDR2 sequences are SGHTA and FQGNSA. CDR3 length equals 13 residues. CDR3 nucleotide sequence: TGTGCCAGCAGCTTAGGCAGGGTTTACGAGCAGTACTTC. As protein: CASSLGRVYEQYF.

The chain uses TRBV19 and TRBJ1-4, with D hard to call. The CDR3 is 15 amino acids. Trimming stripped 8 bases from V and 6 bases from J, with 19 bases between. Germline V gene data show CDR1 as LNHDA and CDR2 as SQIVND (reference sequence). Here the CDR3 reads CASLGSRKDHEKLFF. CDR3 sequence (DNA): TGTGCCAGTCTGGGGAGCCGGAAGGATCATGAAAAACTGTTTTTT.